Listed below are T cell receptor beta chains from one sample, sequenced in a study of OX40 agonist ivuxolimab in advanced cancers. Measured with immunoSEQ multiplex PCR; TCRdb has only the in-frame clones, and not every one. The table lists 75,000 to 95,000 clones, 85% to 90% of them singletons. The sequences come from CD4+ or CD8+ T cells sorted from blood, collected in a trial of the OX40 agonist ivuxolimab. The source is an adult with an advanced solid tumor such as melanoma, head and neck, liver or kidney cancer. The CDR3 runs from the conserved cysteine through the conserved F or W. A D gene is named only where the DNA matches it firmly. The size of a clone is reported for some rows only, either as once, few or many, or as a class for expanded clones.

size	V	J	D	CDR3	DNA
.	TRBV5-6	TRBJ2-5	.	CASSRREWGETQYF	TGTGCCAGCAGCCGTCGTGAGTGGGGAGAGACCCAGTACTTC
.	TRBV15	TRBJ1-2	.	CATSSERAIGFYGYTF	TGTGCCACCAGCAGTGAAAGGGCGATTGGTTTCTATGGCTACACCTTC
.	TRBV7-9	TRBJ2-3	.	CASSAPWGWGASTDTQYF	TGTGCCAGCAGCGCCCCATGGGGGTGGGGCGCTAGCACAGATACGCAGTATTTT
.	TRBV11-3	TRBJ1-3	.	CASSLDSGNTIYF	TGTGCCAGCAGCTTAGATTCGGGAAACACCATATATTTT
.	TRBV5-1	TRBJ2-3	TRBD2	CASSLGLAGGADTQYF	TGCGCCAGCAGCTTGGGACTAGCGGGAGGGGCAGATACGCAGTATTTT
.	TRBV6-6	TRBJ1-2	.	CASRDRTVLGYGYTF	TGTGCCAGCAGAGATCGGACAGTTCTGGGCTATGGCTACACCTTC
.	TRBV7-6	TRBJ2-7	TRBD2	CASSLGAGDYEQYF	TGTGCCAGCAGCTTGGGTGCGGGGGACTACGAGCAGTACTTC
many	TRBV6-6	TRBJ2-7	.	CASRQGAYEQYF	TGTGCCAGCAGACAGGGTGCCTACGAGCAGTACTTC
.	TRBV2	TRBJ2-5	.	CASSELWRGRETQYF	TGTGCCAGCAGTGAACTGTGGAGGGGAAGGGAGACCCAGTACTTC
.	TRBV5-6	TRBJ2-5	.	CASSLSGEKTQYF	TGTGCCAGCAGCTTGTCGGGAGAAAAGACCCAGTACTTC
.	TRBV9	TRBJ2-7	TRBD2	CASSPHPRTSGFYEQYF	TGTGCCAGCAGCCCCCACCCTAGGACTAGCGGATTCTACGAGCAGTACTTC
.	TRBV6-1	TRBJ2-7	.	CASSDLPIYEQYF	TGTGCCAGCAGTGATTTACCGATCTACGAGCAGTACTTC
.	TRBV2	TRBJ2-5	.	CASSAAGQGTQYF	TGTGCCAGCAGTGCGGCGGGGCAAGGGACCCAGTACTTC
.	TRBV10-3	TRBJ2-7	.	CAIRGAGYEQYF	TGTGCCATCAGGGGAGCCGGGTACGAGCAGTACTTC
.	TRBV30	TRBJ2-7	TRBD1	CAWSVLQGAYEQYF	TGTGCCTGGAGTGTACTCCAGGGGGCTTACGAGCAGTACTTC
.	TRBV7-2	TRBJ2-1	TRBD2	CASSRRLAGGPENEQFF	TGTGCCAGCAGCCGACGATTAGCGGGAGGGCCAGAGAATGAGCAGTTCTTC
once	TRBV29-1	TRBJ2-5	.	CSARLGQETQYF	TGCAGCGCCCGACTCGGTCAAGAGACCCAGTACTTC
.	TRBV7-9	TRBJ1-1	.	CASSLARGPGEIVNTEAFF	TGTGCCAGCAGCTTAGCGAGGGGACCAGGGGAGATCGTGAACACTGAAGCTTTCTTT
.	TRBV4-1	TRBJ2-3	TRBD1	CASSQGKLLTGIRADTQYF	TGCGCCAGCAGCCAAGGAAAACTTCTGACAGGGATTAGGGCAGATACGCAGTATTTT
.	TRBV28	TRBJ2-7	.	CASSLQGNFPYEQYF	TGTGCCAGCAGCCTCCAGGGAAATTTCCCCTACGAGCAGTACTTC
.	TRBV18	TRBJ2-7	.	CASSQGSEQYF	TGTGCCAGCTCCCAGGGGAGCGAGCAGTACTTC
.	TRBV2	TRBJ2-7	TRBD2	CASSLGLASEQYF	TGTGCCAGCAGTCTGGGACTAGCGAGTGAGCAGTACTTC
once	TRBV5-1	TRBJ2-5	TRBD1	CASSPGQGETQYF	TGCGCCAGCAGCCCCGGACAGGGGGAGACCCAGTACTTC
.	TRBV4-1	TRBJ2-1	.	CASSQFDPYNEQFF	TGCGCCAGCAGCCAATTCGACCCCTACAATGAGCAGTTCTTC
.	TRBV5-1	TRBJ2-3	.	CASSLGDGSSTDTQYF	TGCGCCAGCAGCTTGGGGGACGGCTCTAGCACAGATACGCAGTATTTT
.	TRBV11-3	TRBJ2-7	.	CASSSVYEQYF	TGTGCCAGCAGCTCTGTTTACGAGCAGTACTTC
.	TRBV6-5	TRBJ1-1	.	CASSYSPGVNTEAFF	TGTGCCAGCAGTTACTCACCCGGGGTGAACACTGAAGCTTTCTTT
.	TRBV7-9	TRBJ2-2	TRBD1	CASSYRGSGELFF	TGTGCCAGCAGTTACAGGGGTTCCGGGGAGCTGTTTTTT
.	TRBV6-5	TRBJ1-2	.	CAISESRYGYTF	TGTGCCATCAGTGAGTCTCGCTATGGCTACACCTTC
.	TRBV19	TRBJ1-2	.	CATPSDGPYGYTF	TGTGCCACCCCCTCGGACGGGCCCTATGGCTACACCTTC
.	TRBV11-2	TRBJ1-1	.	CASSLTARMNTEAFF	TGTGCCAGCAGCTTGACAGCGCGTATGAACACTGAAGCTTTCTTT
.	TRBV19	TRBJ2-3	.	CASSPSGDTQYF	TGTGCCAGTAGTCCCAGTGGGGATACGCAGTATTTT